This TCR beta chain was recorded in a study of T cell repertoires in cytomegalovirus infection. TCRdb redid the calling of the reads with MiXCR, one entry per CDR3 protein. The sample carries nearly 650,000 distinct CDR3 sequences, 20% to 25% recorded once. This clonotype was recorded many times. V was pared by 3 bases and J by 2 bases, with 14 bases of the junction left unmatched. The CDR3 contains 18 residues. CDR1 SGHVS and CDR2 FQNEAQ come from the germline V gene. This TCR was recovered from a human donor in good health (CMV status not recorded). Some clones in this sample may be carry-over from other donors' samples. V and J are TRBV7-8 and TRBJ1-1, with TRBD1 matching over 8 bases. Sequencing was performed on CD8+ T cells from PBMCs. The CDR3 region has the DNA TGTGCCAGCAGCTTCTGGACAGGGCCCGGGTACGGAAACACTGAAGCTTTCTTT. It codes for CASSFWTGPGYGNTEAFF. Filled out from reference TRBV7-8 and TRBJ1-1, the complete variable domain reads GAGVSQSPRYKVAKRGQDVALRCDPISGHVSLFWYQQALGQGPEFLTYFQNEAQLDKSGLPSDRFFAERPEGSVSTLKIQRTQQEDSAVYLCASSFWTGPGYGNTEAFFGQGTRLTVV.